This is a list of T cell receptor beta chains from one sample in a study of blood T cell repertoires in COVID-19. Method: immunoSEQ multiplex PCR; TCRdb's copy keeps in-frame clones and lacks some. The sample includes about 430,000 clones, 70% to 90% seen only once; the top ten take approximately 1.5%. Sequencing used PBMCs or T cells enriched from blood (not recorded which). These TCRs come from a woman in her late teens or twenties who had been exposed to COVID-19. Both conserved end residues are part of each CDR3. The D gene is left open where the match is weak. Clone size is stated in some rows and not others, as once, few, many or a class when expanded.

V	size	D	J	CDR3	DNA
TRBV24-1	NA	TRBD1	TRBJ2-1	CATSDPGQGTYNEQFF	TGTGCCACCAGTGATCCTGGACAGGGGACCTACAATGAGCAGTTCTTC
TRBV6-6	few	NA	TRBJ2-6	CASRTPSEGANVLTF	TGTGCCAGCAGAACCCCTTCTGAGGGAGCCAACGTCCTGACTTTC
TRBV11-2	NA	TRBD2	TRBJ2-7	CASRPPGLPYEQYF	TGTGCCAGCAGGCCCCCGGGACTACCCTACGAGCAGTACTTC
TRBV15	NA	TRBD2	TRBJ2-2	CATSRGGRAGTGELFF	TGTGCCACCAGCAGAGGCGGGAGGGCCGGGACCGGGGAGCTGTTTTTT
TRBV7-2	NA	TRBD2	TRBJ2-1	CASSPRGGNEQFF	TGTGCCAGCAGCCCGCGGGGGGGCAATGAGCAGTTCTTC
TRBV6-1	NA	TRBD1	TRBJ2-7	CASSESGTGFDEQYF	TGTGCCAGCAGTGAATCGGGGACAGGGTTTGACGAGCAGTACTTC
TRBV3-1/TRBV3-2	NA	NA	TRBJ2-7	CASSPGTPYEQYF	TGTGCCAGCAGCCCGGGAACCCCCTACGAGCAGTACTTC
TRBV9	NA	NA	TRBJ2-3	CASSVYPSSDTQYF	TGTGCCAGCAGCGTATATCCAAGCTCCGATACGCAGTATTTT
TRBV19	NA	NA	TRBJ1-1	CASTSGERHTEAFF	TGTGCCAGTACCTCAGGGGAAAGGCACACTGAAGCTTTCTTT
TRBV5-1	NA	NA	TRBJ2-1	CASSLVQVGGEQFF	TGCGCCAGCAGCTTGGTCCAGGTCGGTGGTGAGCAGTTCTTC
TRBV2	few	NA	TRBJ1-1	CAITPNPGTEAFF	TGTGCCATTACCCCCAATCCGGGCACTGAAGCTTTCTTT
TRBV25-1	NA	NA	TRBJ1-2	CASSVEVNYGYTF	TGTGCCAGCAGTGTAGAAGTGAACTATGGCTACACCTTC
TRBV28	NA	NA	TRBJ1-4	CASSLGGATNEKLFF	TGTGCCAGCAGTTTGGGGGGAGCAACTAATGAAAAACTGTTTTTT
TRBV5-5	NA	TRBD1	TRBJ1-1	CASSATGVNTEAFF	TGTGCCAGCAGCGCAACAGGGGTGAACACTGAAGCTTTCTTT
TRBV7-9	NA	NA	TRBJ2-7	CASSPGDPGSNEQYF	TGTGCCAGCAGCCCCGGGGATCCCGGCAGTAACGAGCAGTACTTC
TRBV28	NA	NA	TRBJ2-7	CASSVKGDPYEQYF	TGTGCCAGCAGTGTTAAGGGGGACCCCTACGAGCAGTACTTC
TRBV14	NA	NA	TRBJ2-1	CASSQVYGGVGEQFF	TGTGCCAGCAGCCAAGTATACGGGGGAGTAGGTGAGCAGTTCTTC
TRBV27	few	NA	TRBJ2-7	CASSYLNRDFYEQYF	TGTGCCAGCAGTTACCTCAACCGGGACTTCTACGAGCAGTACTTC
TRBV19	NA	NA	TRBJ1-3	CASSIFSTGADGNTIYF	TGTGCCAGTAGTATATTCTCGACAGGAGCAGATGGAAACACCATATATTTT
TRBV12-5	once	TRBD2	TRBJ2-3	CASGLRAGGPTDTQYF	TGTGCTAGTGGTTTAAGGGCGGGGGGGCCGACAGATACGCAGTATTTT
TRBV5-1	NA	NA	TRBJ2-1	CASSLFGSEYNEQFF	TGCGCCAGCAGCTTGTTCGGTAGCGAGTACAATGAGCAGTTCTTC
TRBV27	NA	NA	TRBJ2-3	CASSFGIGSTDTQYF	TGTGCCAGCAGTTTCGGGATCGGCAGCACAGATACGCAGTATTTT
TRBV4-3	NA	NA	TRBJ2-3	CASSQRLRGTESTDTQYF	TGCGCCAGCAGCCAGCGGCTTCGGGGGACAGAAAGCACAGATACGCAGTATTTT
TRBV3-1/TRBV3-2	NA	TRBD1	TRBJ2-7	CASSQGMGQGLVGDPEYF	TGTGCCAGCAGCCAAGGAATGGGACAGGGGTTAGTAGGGGATCCGGAGTACTTC
TRBV19	NA	NA	TRBJ1-1	CASERQGGNEAFF	TGTGCCAGTGAACGGCAGGGAGGTAATGAAGCTTTCTTT
TRBV4-2	NA	TRBD1	TRBJ1-1	CASSQRQGSTEAFF	TGTGCCAGCAGCCAACGACAGGGAAGCACTGAAGCTTTCTTT